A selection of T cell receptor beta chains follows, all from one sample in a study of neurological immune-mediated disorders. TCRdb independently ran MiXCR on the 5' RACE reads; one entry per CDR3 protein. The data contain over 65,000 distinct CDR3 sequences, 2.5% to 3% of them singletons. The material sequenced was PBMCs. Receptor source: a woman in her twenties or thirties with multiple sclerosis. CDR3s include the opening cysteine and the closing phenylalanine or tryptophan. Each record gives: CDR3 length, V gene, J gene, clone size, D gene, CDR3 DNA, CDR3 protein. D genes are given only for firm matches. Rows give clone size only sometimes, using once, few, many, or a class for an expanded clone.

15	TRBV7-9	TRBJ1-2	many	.	TGTGCCAGCAGCGCCCCGGGACGGCGGACAGATGGCTACACCTTC	CASSAPGRRTDGYTF
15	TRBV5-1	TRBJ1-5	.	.	TGCGCCAGCAGCTTGGCCGGACAGAGCAATCAGCCCCAGCATTTT	CASSLAGQSNQPQHF
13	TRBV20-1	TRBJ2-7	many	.	TGCAGTGCTAGTGTGGGGTCAGTCTACGAGCAGTACTTC	CSASVGSVYEQYF
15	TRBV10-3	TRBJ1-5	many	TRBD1	TGTGCCATCAGTGAGTCCCACAGGGGGGTGGGGCCCCAGCATTTT	CAISESHRGVGPQHF
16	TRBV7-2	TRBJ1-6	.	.	TGTGCCAGCAGCTCTATGGGGGGGGGATATAATTCACCCCTCCACTTT	CASSSMGGGYNSPLHF
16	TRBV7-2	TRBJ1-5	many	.	TGTGCCAGCAGCTTACATCGGGGGACGGGCAATCAGCCCCAGCATTTT	CASSLHRGTGNQPQHF
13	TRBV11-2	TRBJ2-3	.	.	TGTGCCAGCAGCCCTAATCAGGCAGATACGCAGTATTTT	CASSPNQADTQYF
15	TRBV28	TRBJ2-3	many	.	TGTGCCAGCAGTTTTGGTGTGGGGTACACAGATACGCAGTATTTT	CASSFGVGYTDTQYF
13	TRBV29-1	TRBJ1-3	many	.	TGCAGCGTTATCGGACTGTCTGGAAACACCATATATTTT	CSVIGLSGNTIYF
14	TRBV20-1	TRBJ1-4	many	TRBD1	TGCAGTGCTAGAGATCCAGGGGGTAATGAAAAACTGTTTTTT	CSARDPGGNEKLFF
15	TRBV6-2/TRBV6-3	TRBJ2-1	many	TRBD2	TGTGCCAGCACCCTCACTAGCGGGAGTTTAGATGAGCAGTTCTTC	CASTLTSGSLDEQFF
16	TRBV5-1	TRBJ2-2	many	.	TGCGCCAGCAGCCGGGGGCAACTTGAGAACACCGGGGAGCTGTTTTTT	CASSRGQLENTGELFF
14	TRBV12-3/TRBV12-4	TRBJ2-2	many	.	TGTGCCAGCAGACGACTAGTGGGAACCGGGGAGCTGTTTTTT	CASRRLVGTGELFF
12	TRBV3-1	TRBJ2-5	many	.	TGTGCCAGCAGCCGGCGAGTGGGGACCCAGTACTTC	CASSRRVGTQYF
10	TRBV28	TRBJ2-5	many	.	TGTGCCACATTAGGGGAGACCCAGTACTTC	CATLGETQYF
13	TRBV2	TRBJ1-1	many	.	TGTGCCAGCAGGATAGGAGGGAACACTGAAGCTTTCTTT	CASRIGGNTEAFF
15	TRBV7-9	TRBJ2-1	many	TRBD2	TGTGCCAGCAGCTCGACTAGCGGGAATAGGAATGAGCAGTTCTTC	CASSSTSGNRNEQFF
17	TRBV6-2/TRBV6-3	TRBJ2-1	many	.	TGTGCCAGCAACACGGGGTCCCGACAGGCGAGCGTCGATGAGCAGTTCTTC	CASNTGSRQASVDEQFF
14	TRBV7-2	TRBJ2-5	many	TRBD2	TGTGCCAGCAGCCTCCCGGGCCCGGGGGGGACCCAGTACTTC	CASSLPGPGGTQYF
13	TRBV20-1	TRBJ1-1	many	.	TGCAGTGCTACCCAGGGGAAGAACACTGAAGCTTTCTTT	CSATQGKNTEAFF
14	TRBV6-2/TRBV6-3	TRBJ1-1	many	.	TGTGCCAGCAGTTACGGTCAGGGCAACACTGAAGCTTTCTTT	CASSYGQGNTEAFF
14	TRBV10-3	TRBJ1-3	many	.	TGTGCCATCAGTGACCTAGGGTCTGGAAACACCATATATTTT	CAISDLGSGNTIYF
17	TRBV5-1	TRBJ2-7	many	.	TGCGCCAGCAGTCAAAAAACCAAGGACAGTTCCCCCTACGAGCAGTACTTC	CASSQKTKDSSPYEQYF
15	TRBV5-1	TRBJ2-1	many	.	TGCGCCAGCAGCTTTGTCCGGGACTCTTACAATGAGCAGTTCTTC	CASSFVRDSYNEQFF
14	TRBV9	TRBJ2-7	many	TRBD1	TGTGCCAGCAGCGTAGGGGACAGTCCCTACGAGCAGTACTTC	CASSVGDSPYEQYF
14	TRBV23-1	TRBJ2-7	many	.	TGCGCCAGCAGCCCATTGAACAGGCGCCGCGAGCAGTACTTC	CASSPLNRRREQYF
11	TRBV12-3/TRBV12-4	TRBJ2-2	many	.	TGTGCCAGCAGAATCGGAGTGGAGCTGTTTTTT	CASRIGVELFF
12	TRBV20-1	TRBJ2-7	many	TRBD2	TGCAGCGAAACCGGACTAGCGGGCGAGCAGTACTTC	CSETGLAGEQYF
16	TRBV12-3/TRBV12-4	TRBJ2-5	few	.	TGTGCCAGCAGTCCAATTGGCGGGTACGTCGCAGAGACCCAGTACTTC	CASSPIGGYVAETQYF